The 8 T cell receptor beta chains in this list originate from one sample, sequenced in a study of control samples from healthy donors and cancer patients. Generated by immunoSEQ multiplex PCR, the TCRdb table keeps only in-frame clones and is missing some. Of 70,000 or so clones listed, 94% are singletons. Source material: blood. All receptors derive from a woman in her thirties or forties in good health.

The chain recombines TRBV3-1 (or the pseudogene TRBV3-2) with TRBJ1-6; TRBD1 matches 9 bases. Trimming took 4 bases from V and 0 from J; bases not matched to a gene: 4. The CDR3 spans 17 residues. CDR1 and CDR2 (germline): LGHDT, YNNKEL (reference sequence). The DNA for the CDR3 is TGTGCCAGCAGCCTAGGACAGGGGAGCTCCTATAATTCACCCCTCCACTTT. Translating gives CASSLGQGSSYNSPLHF.

This chain links TRBV7-2 with TRBJ2-2, with 7 bases aligning to TRBD2. Germline V lookup: CDR1 SGHTA, CDR2 FQGNSA. V dropped 10 bases and J dropped 6; count of bases not matched to a gene: 20. The CDR3 length is 17 residues. CDR3 region: CATKTQHGGRSAGELFF. CDR3 DNA sequence: TGTGCCACCAAGACCCAACACGGGGGGAGGAGTGCCGGGGAGCTGTTTTTT.

V and J are TRBV5-4 and TRBJ2-2, with D possibly TRBD2 on 6 matching bases. V lost 4 bases and J lost 7, with 17 bases in between. Per germline, CDR1 SGHNT and CDR2 YYREEE (reference sequence). The CDR3 covers 15 residues. CDR3 in amino acids: CASSRTRDSVGELFF. The CDR3 DNA reads TGTGCCAGCAGCAGGACCCGGGACTCGGTCGGGGAGCTGTTTTTT.

This rearrangement joins TRBV5-1 to TRBJ2-5, with 7 bases aligning to TRBD1. CDR3 length: 13 residues. Trimming at V came to 4 bases and at J to 3 bases, leaving 3 bases not matched to a gene. Germline CDR1 SGHRS, CDR2 YFSETQ. CDR3 protein: CASSPTGEETQYF. DNA of the CDR3: TGCGCCAGCAGCCCAACAGGGGAAGAGACCCAGTACTTC.

The rearrangement joins TRBV10-1 to TRBJ1-5; no reliable D call. The CDR3 is made up of 14 amino acids. The V gene lost 2 bases and the J gene lost 0 bases, with 5 bases spanning the gap. Germline V gene lookup returns CDR1 WNHNN and CDR2 SYGVQD (reference sequence). The DNA of the CDR3 is TGCGCCAGCAGTGAGAGTAATAGCAATCAGCCCCAGCATTTT. This sequence encodes CASSESNSNQPQHF.

The genes are TRBV29-1 and TRBJ1-2, with no clear D. Trimming pared 5 bases from V and 2 bases from J, leaving 6 bases between. CDR1 and CDR2 (germline): SQVTM, ANQGSEA. This CDR3 has 11 residues. CDR3 DNA: TGCAGCGTTCAGGAGAACTATGGCTACACCTTC. It is translated as CSVQENYGYTF.

The chain uses TRBV30 and TRBJ2-7; D ambiguous. V lost 1 base to trimming and J lost 4 bases, with 5 bases between them. Germline CDR1 is GTSNPN and CDR2 is SVGIG (reference sequence). The CDR3 extends over 11 amino acids. The CDR3 bases are TGTGCCTGGAGTGGATTGTACGAGCAGTACTTC. As protein: CAWSGLYEQYF.

This rearrangement joins TRBV27 to TRBJ2-5; D gene ambiguous. Trimming cost V 0 bases and J 4 bases, with 9 bases left between them. Germline CDR1 and CDR2: MNHEY and SMNVEV (reference sequence). The CDR3 is 14 amino acids. CDR3: CASSLSTPGETQYF. The CDR3 DNA reads TGTGCCAGCAGTTTATCGACCCCAGGAGAGACCCAGTACTTC.